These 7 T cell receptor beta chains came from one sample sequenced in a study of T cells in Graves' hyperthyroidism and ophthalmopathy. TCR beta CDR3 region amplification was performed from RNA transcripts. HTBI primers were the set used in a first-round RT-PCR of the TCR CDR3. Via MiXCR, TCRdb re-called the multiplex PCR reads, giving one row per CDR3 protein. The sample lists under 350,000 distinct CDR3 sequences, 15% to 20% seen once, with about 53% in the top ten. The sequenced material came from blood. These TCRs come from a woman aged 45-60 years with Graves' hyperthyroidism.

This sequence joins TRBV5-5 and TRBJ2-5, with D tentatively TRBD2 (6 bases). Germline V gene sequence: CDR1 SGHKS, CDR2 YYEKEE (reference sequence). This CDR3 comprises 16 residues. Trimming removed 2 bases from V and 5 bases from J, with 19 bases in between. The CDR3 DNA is TGTGCCAGCAGCTTTACTCTAGGAGGGGCAGGGGAGACCCAGTACTTC. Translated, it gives CASSFTLGGAGETQYF.

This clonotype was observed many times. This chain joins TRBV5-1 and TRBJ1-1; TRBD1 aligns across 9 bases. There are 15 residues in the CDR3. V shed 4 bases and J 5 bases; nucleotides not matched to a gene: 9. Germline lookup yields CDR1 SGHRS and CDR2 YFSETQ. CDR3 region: CASSELTGGGTEAFF. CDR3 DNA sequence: TGCGCCAGCAGCGAATTGACAGGGGGTGGGACTGAAGCTTTCTTT.

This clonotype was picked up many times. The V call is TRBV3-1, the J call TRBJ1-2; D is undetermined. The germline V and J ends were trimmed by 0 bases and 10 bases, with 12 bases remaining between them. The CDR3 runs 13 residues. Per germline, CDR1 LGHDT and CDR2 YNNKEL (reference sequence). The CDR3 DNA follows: TGTGCCAGCAGCCAAGAGGGGATGGACCCCTACACCTTC. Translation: CASSQEGMDPYTF.

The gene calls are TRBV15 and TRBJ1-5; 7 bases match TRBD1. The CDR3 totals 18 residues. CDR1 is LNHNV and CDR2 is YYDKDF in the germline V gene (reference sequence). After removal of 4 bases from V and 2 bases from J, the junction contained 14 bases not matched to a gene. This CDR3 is CATSNPGQRFGGNQPQHF. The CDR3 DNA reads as TGTGCCACCAGCAATCCGGGACAGCGCTTCGGGGGCAATCAGCCCCAGCATTTT.

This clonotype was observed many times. This chain's CDR3 is CASSLIQTENEKLFF. DNA of the CDR3: TGTGCCAGCAGTTTAATCCAGACAGAGAATGAAAAACTGTTTTTT. The chain links TRBV12-3 or TRBV12-4 to TRBJ1-4; perhaps TRBD1 as D (5 bases). The V gene lost 2 bases and the J gene lost 5 bases, with 12 bases spanning the gap. CDR3 size: 15 residues.

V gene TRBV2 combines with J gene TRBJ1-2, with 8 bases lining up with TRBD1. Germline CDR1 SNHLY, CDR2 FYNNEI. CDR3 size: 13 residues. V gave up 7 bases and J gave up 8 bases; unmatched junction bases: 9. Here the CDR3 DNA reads TGTGCCAGCAACGGTGGACAGGGCCGGGGCTACACCTTC. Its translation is CASNGGQGRGYTF.

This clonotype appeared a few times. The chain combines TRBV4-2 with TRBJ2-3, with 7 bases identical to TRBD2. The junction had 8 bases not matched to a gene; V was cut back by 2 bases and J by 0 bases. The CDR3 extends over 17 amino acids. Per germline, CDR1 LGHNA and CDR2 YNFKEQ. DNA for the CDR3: TGTGCCAGCAGCCAACTAAGTCTAGCGGACAGCACAGATACGCAGTATTTT. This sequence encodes CASSQLSLADSTDTQYF.